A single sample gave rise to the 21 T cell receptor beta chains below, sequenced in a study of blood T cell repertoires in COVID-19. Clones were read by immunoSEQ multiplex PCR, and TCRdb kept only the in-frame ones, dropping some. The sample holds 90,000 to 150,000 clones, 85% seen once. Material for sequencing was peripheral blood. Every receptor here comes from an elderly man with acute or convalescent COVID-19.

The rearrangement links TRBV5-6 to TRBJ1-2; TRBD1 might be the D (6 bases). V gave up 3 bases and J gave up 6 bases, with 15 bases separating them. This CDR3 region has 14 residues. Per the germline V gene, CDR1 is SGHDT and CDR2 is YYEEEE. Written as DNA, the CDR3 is TGTGCCAGCAGCTGGGGACATGCGAATAATGGCTACACCTTC. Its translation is CASSWGHANNGYTF. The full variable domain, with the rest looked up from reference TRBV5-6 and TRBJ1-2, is DAGVTQSPTHLIKTRGQQVTLRCSPKSGHDTVSWYQQALGQGPQFIFQYYEEEERQRGNFPDRFSGHQFPNYSSELNVNALLLGDSALYLCASSWGHANNGYTFGSGTRLTVV.

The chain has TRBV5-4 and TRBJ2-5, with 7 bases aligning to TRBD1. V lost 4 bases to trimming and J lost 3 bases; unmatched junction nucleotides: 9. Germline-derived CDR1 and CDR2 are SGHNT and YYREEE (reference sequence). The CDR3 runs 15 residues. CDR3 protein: CASSLGQTSKETQYF. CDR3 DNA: TGTGCCAGCAGCCTGGGACAGACGTCGAAAGAGACCCAGTACTTC.

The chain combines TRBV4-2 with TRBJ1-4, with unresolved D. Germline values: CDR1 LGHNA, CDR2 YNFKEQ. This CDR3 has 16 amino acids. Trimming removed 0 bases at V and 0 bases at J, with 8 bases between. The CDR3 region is CASSQDAVTTNEKLFF. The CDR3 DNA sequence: TGTGCCAGCAGCCAAGATGCGGTGACAACTAATGAAAAACTGTTTTTT.

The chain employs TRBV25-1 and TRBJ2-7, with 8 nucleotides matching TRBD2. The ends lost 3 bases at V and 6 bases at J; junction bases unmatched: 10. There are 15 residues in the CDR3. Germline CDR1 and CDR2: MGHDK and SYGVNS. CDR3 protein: CASSDSKAGALEQYF. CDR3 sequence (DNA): TGTGCCAGCAGTGATTCCAAAGCGGGAGCTCTCGAGCAGTACTTC.

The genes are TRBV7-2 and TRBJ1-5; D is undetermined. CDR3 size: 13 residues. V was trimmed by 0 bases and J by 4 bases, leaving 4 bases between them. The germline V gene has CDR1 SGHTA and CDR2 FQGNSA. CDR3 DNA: TGTGCCAGCAGCTTAGCTCCGAATCAGCCCCAGCATTTT. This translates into CASSLAPNQPQHF.

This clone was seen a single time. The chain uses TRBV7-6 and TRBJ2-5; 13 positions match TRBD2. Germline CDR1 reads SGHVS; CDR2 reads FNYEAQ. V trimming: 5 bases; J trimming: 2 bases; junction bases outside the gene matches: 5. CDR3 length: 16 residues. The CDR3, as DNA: TGTGCCAGCAGCAGGACTAGCGGGAGTATACAAGAGACCCAGTACTTC. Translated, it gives CASSRTSGSIQETQYF.

The CDR3 sequence: CATSDTYDRRGQGTQYF. The DNA for the CDR3 is TGTGCCACCAGTGATACCTACGACAGGAGGGGGCAAGGTACGCAGTATTTT. The rearrangement uses TRBV24-1 and TRBJ2-3; D might be TRBD1 (7 bases). CDR1 and CDR2 (germline): KGHDR, SFDVKD. The ends were cut back, 3 bases at V and 8 bases at J, with 23 bases in the middle. The CDR3 totals 17 residues.

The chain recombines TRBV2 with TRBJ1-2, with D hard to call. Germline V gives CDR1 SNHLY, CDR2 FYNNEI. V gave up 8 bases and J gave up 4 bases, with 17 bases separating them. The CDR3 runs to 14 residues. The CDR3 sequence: CASAATGSPYGYTF. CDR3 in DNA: TGTGCCAGCGCCGCGACGGGTTCCCCCTATGGCTACACCTTC.

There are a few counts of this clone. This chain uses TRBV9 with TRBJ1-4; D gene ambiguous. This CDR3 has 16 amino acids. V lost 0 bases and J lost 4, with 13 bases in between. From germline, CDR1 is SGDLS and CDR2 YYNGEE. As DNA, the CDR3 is TGTGCCAGCAGCGTAGAAGGGAAGGGAGTTAATGAAAAACTGTTTTTT. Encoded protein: CASSVEGKGVNEKLFF.

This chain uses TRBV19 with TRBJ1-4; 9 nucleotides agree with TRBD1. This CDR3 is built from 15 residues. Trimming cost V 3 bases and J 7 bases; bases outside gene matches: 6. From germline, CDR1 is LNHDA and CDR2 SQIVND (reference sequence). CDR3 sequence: CASSIEGQGFEKLFF. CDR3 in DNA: TGTGCCAGTAGTATTGAGGGACAGGGTTTTGAAAAACTGTTTTTT.

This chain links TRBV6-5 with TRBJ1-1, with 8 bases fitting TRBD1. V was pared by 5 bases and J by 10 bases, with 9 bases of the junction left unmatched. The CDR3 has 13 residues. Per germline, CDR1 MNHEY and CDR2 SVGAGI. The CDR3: CASSTLDRERAFF. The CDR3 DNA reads TGTGCCAGCAGTACTTTGGACAGGGAGCGAGCTTTCTTT.

CDR3 bases: TGTGCCAGCAGCCAACAAACGAGGGGGACTGAAGCTTTCTTT. Translation: CASSQQTRGTEAFF. The chain couples TRBV11-2 to TRBJ1-1; possibly TRBD1 for D (6 bases). The CDR3 is 14 amino acids. Trimming removed 5 bases from V and 5 bases from J, with 15 bases in between. Germline V CDR1 and CDR2: SGHAT, FQNNGV.

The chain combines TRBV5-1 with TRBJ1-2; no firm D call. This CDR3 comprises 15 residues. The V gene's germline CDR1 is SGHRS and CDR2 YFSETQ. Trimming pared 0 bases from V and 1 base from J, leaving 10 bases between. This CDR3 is CASSLGGEVNYGYTF. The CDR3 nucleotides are TGCGCCAGCAGCTTGGGGGGAGAGGTTAACTATGGCTACACCTTC.

CDR3 protein: CASSQDIKLAGGQETQYF. The CDR3 region has the DNA TGCGCCAGCAGCCAAGATATTAAACTAGCGGGGGGCCAAGAGACCCAGTACTTC. The chain employs TRBV4-1 and TRBJ2-5, with TRBD2 identical over 12 bases. The CDR3 covers 18 residues. CDR1 and CDR2 from the germline V gene are MGHRA and YSYEKL. Germline trimming cut 0 bases from V and 1 base from J; bases unmatched to any gene: 6.

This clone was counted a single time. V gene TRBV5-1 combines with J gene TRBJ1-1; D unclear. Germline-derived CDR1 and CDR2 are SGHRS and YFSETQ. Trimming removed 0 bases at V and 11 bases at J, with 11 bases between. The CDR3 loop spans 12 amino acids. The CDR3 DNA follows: TGCGCCAGCAGCTTGGGACTCGCACCCGCTTTCTTT. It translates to CASSLGLAPAFF.

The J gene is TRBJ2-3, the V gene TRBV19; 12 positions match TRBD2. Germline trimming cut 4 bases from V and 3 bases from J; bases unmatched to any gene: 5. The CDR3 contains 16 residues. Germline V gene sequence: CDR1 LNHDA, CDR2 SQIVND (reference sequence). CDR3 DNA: TGTGCCAGTAGTACCCGGACTAGCGGGGATACAGATACGCAGTATTTT. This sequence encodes CASSTRTSGDTDTQYF. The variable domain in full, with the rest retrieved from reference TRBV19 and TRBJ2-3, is DGGITQSPKYLFRKEGQNVTLSCEQNLNHDAMYWYRQDPGQGLRLIYYSQIVNDFQKGDIAEGYSVSREKKESFPLTVTSAQKNPTAFYLCASSTRTSGDTDTQYFGPGTRLTVL.

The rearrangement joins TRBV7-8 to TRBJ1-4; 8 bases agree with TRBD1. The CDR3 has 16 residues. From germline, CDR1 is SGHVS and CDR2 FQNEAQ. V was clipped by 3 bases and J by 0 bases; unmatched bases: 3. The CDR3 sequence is CASSFRGPATNEKLFF. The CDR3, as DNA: TGTGCCAGCAGCTTCAGGGGGCCTGCAACTAATGAAAAACTGTTTTTT.

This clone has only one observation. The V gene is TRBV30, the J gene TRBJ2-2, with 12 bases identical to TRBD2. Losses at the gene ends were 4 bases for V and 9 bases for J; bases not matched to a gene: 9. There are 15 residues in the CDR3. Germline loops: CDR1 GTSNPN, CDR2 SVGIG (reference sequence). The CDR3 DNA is TGTGCCTGGATTCCTAGCGGGAGGGGGGTCCGGGAGCTGTTTTTT. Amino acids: CAWIPSGRGVRELFF.

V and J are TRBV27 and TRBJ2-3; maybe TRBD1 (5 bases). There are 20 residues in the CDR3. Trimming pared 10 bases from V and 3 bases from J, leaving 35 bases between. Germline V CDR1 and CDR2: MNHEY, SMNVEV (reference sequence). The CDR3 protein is CATRAQGLLALGSLTDTQYF. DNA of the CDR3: TGTGCCACCCGCGCCCAGGGTCTCTTAGCCCTAGGTAGTTTGACAGATACGCAGTATTTT.

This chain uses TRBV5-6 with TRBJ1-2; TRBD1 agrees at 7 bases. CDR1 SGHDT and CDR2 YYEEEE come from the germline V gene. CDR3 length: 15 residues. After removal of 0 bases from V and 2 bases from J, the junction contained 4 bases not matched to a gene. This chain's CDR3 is CASSLGPTGNYGYTF. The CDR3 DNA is TGTGCCAGCAGCTTGGGGCCGACAGGGAACTATGGCTACACCTTC. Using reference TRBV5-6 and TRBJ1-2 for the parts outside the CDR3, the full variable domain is DAGVTQSPTHLIKTRGQQVTLRCSPKSGHDTVSWYQQALGQGPQFIFQYYEEEERQRGNFPDRFSGHQFPNYSSELNVNALLLGDSALYLCASSLGPTGNYGYTFGSGTRLTVV.

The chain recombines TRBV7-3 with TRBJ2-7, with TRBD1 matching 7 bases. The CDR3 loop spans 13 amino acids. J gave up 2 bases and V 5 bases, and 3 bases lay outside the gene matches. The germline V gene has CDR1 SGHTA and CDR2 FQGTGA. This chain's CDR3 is CASSLDRTYEQYF. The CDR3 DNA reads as TGTGCCAGCAGCCTGGACAGGACCTACGAGCAGTACTTC.